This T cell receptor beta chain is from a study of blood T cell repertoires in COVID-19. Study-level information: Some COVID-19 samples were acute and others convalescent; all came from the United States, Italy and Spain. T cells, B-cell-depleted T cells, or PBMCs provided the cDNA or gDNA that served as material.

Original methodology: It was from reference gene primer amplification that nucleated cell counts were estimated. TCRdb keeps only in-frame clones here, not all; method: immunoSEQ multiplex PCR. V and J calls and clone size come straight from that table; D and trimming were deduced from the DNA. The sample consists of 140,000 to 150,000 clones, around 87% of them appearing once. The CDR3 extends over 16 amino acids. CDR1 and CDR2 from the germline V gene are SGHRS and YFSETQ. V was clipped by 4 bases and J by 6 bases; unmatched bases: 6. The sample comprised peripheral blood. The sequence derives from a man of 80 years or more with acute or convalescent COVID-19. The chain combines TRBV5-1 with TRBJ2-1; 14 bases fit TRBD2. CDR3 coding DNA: TGCGCCAGCAGCCGGACCGGGACTAGCGGGAGCAATGAGCAGTTCTTC. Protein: CASSRTGTSGSNEQFF.